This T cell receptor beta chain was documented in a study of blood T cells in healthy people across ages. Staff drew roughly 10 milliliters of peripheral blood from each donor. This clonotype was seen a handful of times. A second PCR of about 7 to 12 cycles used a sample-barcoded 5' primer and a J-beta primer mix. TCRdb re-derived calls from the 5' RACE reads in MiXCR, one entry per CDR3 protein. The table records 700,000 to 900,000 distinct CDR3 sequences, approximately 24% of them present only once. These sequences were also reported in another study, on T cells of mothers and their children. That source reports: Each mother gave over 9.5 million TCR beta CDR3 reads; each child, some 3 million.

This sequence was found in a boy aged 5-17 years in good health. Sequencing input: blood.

CDR3 loop: CASSQETENQPQHF. In DNA, the CDR3 is TGTGCCAGCAGCCAAGAGACAGAAAATCAGCCCCAGCATTTT. The rearrangement joins TRBV4-2 to TRBJ1-5, with TRBD1 as a possible D gene (5 bases). Deletions cut 0 bases from V and 4 bases from J, with 7 bases between. From germline, CDR1 is LGHNA and CDR2 YNFKEQ. The CDR3 totals 14 residues.